The subject of this entry is one TCR beta chain. Its matching antigen is unknown. This entry belongs to a study of monozygotic twins with inflammatory bowel disease. Reprocessing the 5' RACE reads, TCRdb reports a single entry for every CDR3 protein and omits DNA. This sample contains 300,000 to 400,000 distinct CDR3 sequences. General study points: Twins with IBD had fewer clonotypes in common with others than healthy twins, particularly during disease activity.

The CDR3 has 15 residues. V usage is TRBV12-3 or TRBV12-4 and J usage is TRBJ2-5; TCRdb's D gene call, TRBD2, goes unchecked for lack of DNA. Sequencing was carried out using blood. This sequence originates from a human donor with ulcerative colitis or Crohn's disease, or a healthy co-twin of an affected twin (not recorded which). This CDR3 is CASRMVAASQETQYF.